This is a list of T cell receptor beta chains from one sample in a study of T cell responses to AZD1222 COVID-19 vaccine. The assay was immunoSEQ multiplex PCR, and TCRdb's table has in-frame clones only and misses some. This table holds some 190,000 clones, approximately 94% found once. The sample in question was peripheral blood, obtained 28 days after the second dose of the MenACWY control vaccine. All receptors come from an adult who received the MenACWY meningococcal vaccine as a control. Each CDR3 is given with its conserved first and last residue. Fields, in order: V gene, D gene, clone size, J gene, CDR3 protein, CDR3 DNA. The D gene is left open where the match is weak. Clone sizes are given selectively: once, few, many, or a class where the clone is expanded.

V: TRBV5-1; D: -; size: -; J: TRBJ2-2; CDR3: CASSSEGGNTGELFF; DNA: TGCGCCAGCAGCTCCGAGGGGGGTAACACCGGGGAGCTGTTTTTT
V: TRBV5-1; D: TRBD1; size: once; J: TRBJ1-1; CDR3: CASSGRGQPLGSEAFF; DNA: TGCGCCAGCAGCGGTAGGGGACAGCCATTGGGGTCTGAAGCTTTCTTT
V: TRBV3-1/TRBV3-2; D: -; size: -; J: TRBJ2-7; CDR3: CASSQFNDEQYF; DNA: TGTGCCAGCAGCCAATTCAACGACGAGCAGTACTTC
V: TRBV29-1; D: -; size: -; J: TRBJ1-2; CDR3: CSVEDNRNYGYTF; DNA: TGCAGCGTTGAAGATAACAGGAACTATGGCTACACCTTC
V: TRBV7-2; D: -; size: -; J: TRBJ2-1; CDR3: CASSPSNGNEQFF; DNA: TGTGCCAGCAGCCCAAGTAACGGCAATGAGCAGTTCTTC
V: TRBV10-3; D: TRBD2; size: -; J: TRBJ2-1; CDR3: CAISKTGGREQFF; DNA: TGTGCCATCAGTAAAACGGGGGGAAGGGAGCAGTTCTTC
V: TRBV2; D: TRBD1; size: -; J: TRBJ1-5; CDR3: CASSADRGYQPQHF; DNA: TGTGCCAGCAGTGCGGACAGGGGCTATCAGCCCCAGCATTTT
V: TRBV19; D: -; size: -; J: TRBJ2-1; CDR3: CASSIREGEWQFF; DNA: TGTGCCAGTAGTATTCGAGAAGGGGAATGGCAGTTCTTC
V: TRBV28; D: TRBD2; size: -; J: TRBJ2-1; CDR3: CASKGGGANNEQFF; DNA: TGTGCCAGCAAAGGCGGGGGGGCGAACAATGAGCAGTTCTTC
V: TRBV7-9; D: TRBD2; size: once; J: TRBJ2-3; CDR3: CASSTGTSGRSSTDTQYF; DNA: TGTGCCAGCAGCACCGGGACTAGCGGGAGGTCTAGCACAGATACGCAGTATTTT
V: TRBV15; D: -; size: -; J: TRBJ1-6; CDR3: CATSRVSNSPLHF; DNA: TGTGCCACCAGCAGAGTTTCGAATTCACCCCTCCACTTT
V: TRBV28; D: TRBD1; size: -; J: TRBJ1-2; CDR3: CASRVDRVLGGYTF; DNA: TGTGCCAGCAGGGTTGACAGGGTCCTGGGTGGCTACACCTTC
V: TRBV13; D: -; size: -; J: TRBJ1-2; CDR3: CASSLGLVGYTF; DNA: TGTGCCAGCAGCTTAGGACTGGTTGGCTACACCTTC
V: TRBV9; D: TRBD1; size: -; J: TRBJ1-4; CDR3: CASSVGSGTGSEKLFF; DNA: TGTGCCAGCAGCGTAGGGTCCGGGACAGGGAGTGAAAAACTGTTTTTT
V: TRBV4-1; D: -; size: once; J: TRBJ2-5; CDR3: CASSQEADTTGTQYF; DNA: TGCGCCAGCAGCCAAGAGGCGGATACGACAGGGACCCAGTACTTC
V: TRBV10-2; D: -; size: -; J: TRBJ1-2; CDR3: CASSDQTENYGYTF; DNA: TGCGCCAGCAGTGACCAGACTGAAAACTATGGCTACACCTTC
V: TRBV27; D: TRBD1; size: once; J: TRBJ2-1; CDR3: CASSQTGSPYNEQFF; DNA: TGTGCCAGCAGTCAGACAGGGTCCCCATACAATGAGCAGTTCTTC
V: TRBV7-9; D: TRBD1; size: -; J: TRBJ1-2; CDR3: CASSPMGTGGWEGYGYTF; DNA: TGTGCCAGCAGCCCGATGGGGACAGGGGGCTGGGAGGGCTATGGCTACACCTTC
V: TRBV6-5; D: TRBD1; size: -; J: TRBJ1-5; CDR3: CASSYLGQVEYQPQHF; DNA: TGTGCCAGCAGTTACCTAGGACAGGTGGAGTATCAGCCCCAGCATTTT
V: TRBV4-3; D: -; size: -; J: TRBJ2-3; CDR3: CASSQAGASTDTQYF; DNA: TGCGCCAGCAGCCAAGCGGGGGCTAGCACAGATACGCAGTATTTT
V: TRBV29-1; D: -; size: -; J: TRBJ2-1; CDR3: CSVDLGVNEQFF; DNA: TGCAGCGTTGACCTCGGGGTAAATGAGCAGTTCTTC
V: TRBV3-1/TRBV3-2; D: TRBD2; size: -; J: TRBJ2-2; CDR3: CASSQDVPSGSQANTGELFF; DNA: TGTGCCAGCAGCCAAGATGTGCCTAGCGGGAGCCAGGCGAACACCGGGGAGCTGTTTTTT
V: TRBV11-2; D: -; size: -; J: TRBJ2-7; CDR3: CASMDDLFNEQYF; DNA: TGTGCCAGCATGGATGACCTCTTTAACGAGCAGTACTTC
V: TRBV7-6; D: TRBD1; size: -; J: TRBJ1-4; CDR3: CASSLEGTGESEKLFF; DNA: TGTGCCAGCAGCTTAGAGGGGACAGGGGAAAGTGAAAAACTGTTTTTT
V: TRBV9; D: -; size: -; J: TRBJ1-3; CDR3: CASSVGSGITGNTIYF; DNA: TGTGCCAGCAGCGTAGGATCGGGGATAACTGGAAACACCATATATTTT
V: TRBV9; D: -; size: -; J: TRBJ1-5; CDR3: CASSRQGNQPQHF; DNA: TGTGCCAGCAGCCGGCAGGGCAATCAGCCCCAGCATTTT
V: TRBV28; D: -; size: -; J: TRBJ1-2; CDR3: CASSYHGRGGNGYTF; DNA: TGTGCCAGCAGTTACCACGGACGGGGGGGAAATGGCTACACCTTC
V: TRBV28; D: -; size: -; J: TRBJ1-2; CDR3: CASSATGGPDGYTF; DNA: TGTGCCAGCAGTGCCACTGGAGGGCCAGATGGCTACACCTTC
V: TRBV5-1; D: -; size: -; J: TRBJ1-2; CDR3: CASSLGGTNYGYTF; DNA: TGCGCCAGCAGCTTGGGGGGTACTAACTATGGCTACACCTTC
V: TRBV3-1/TRBV3-2; D: TRBD2; size: -; J: TRBJ2-2; CDR3: CASSQDASGGAGTGELFF; DNA: TGTGCCAGCAGCCAAGATGCTAGCGGGGGGGCCGGCACCGGGGAGCTGTTTTTT
V: TRBV5-8; D: TRBD1; size: -; J: TRBJ2-7; CDR3: CASSWDRGYEQYF; DNA: TGTGCCAGCAGCTGGGACAGAGGTTACGAGCAGTACTTC
V: TRBV25-1; D: TRBD2; size: -; J: TRBJ2-5; CDR3: CASTGTSGVQETQYF; DNA: TGTGCCAGCACCGGGACTAGCGGGGTCCAAGAGACCCAGTACTTC
V: TRBV21-1; D: -; size: -; J: TRBJ2-7; CDR3: CASSQPGLAGYYEQYF; DNA: TGTGCCAGCAGCCAACCGGGACTAGCGGGTTACTACGAGCAGTACTTC
V: TRBV11-1; D: TRBD1; size: -; J: TRBJ2-5; CDR3: CASSPTGGKETQYF; DNA: TGTGCCAGCAGCCCGACAGGGGGGAAAGAGACCCAGTACTTC
V: TRBV4-3; D: TRBD2; size: few; J: TRBJ2-2; CDR3: CASSQDMGRVSGELFF; DNA: TGCGCCAGCAGCCAAGATATGGGGAGGGTCTCCGGGGAGCTGTTTTTT
V: TRBV6-4; D: -; size: -; J: TRBJ2-3; CDR3: CASRDGADTQYF; DNA: TGTGCCAGCAGGGACGGGGCAGATACGCAGTATTTT
V: TRBV7-9; D: -; size: -; J: TRBJ1-3; CDR3: CASSLDARHSGNTIYF; DNA: TGTGCCAGCAGCTTAGATGCCAGACACTCTGGAAACACCATATATTTT
V: TRBV7-9; D: -; size: -; J: TRBJ2-5; CDR3: CASSLFGEGETQYF; DNA: TGTGCCAGCAGCTTATTTGGGGAAGGAGAGACCCAGTACTTC
V: TRBV29-1; D: -; size: -; J: TRBJ2-3; CDR3: CSVGGAPSTDTQYF; DNA: TGCAGCGTTGGTGGGGCCCCTAGCACAGATACGCAGTATTTT
V: TRBV19; D: TRBD1; size: -; J: TRBJ2-1; CDR3: CASSAQGARYNEQFF; DNA: TGTGCCAGTAGTGCACAGGGGGCACGATACAATGAGCAGTTCTTC
V: TRBV19; D: TRBD2; size: once; J: TRBJ2-1; CDR3: CASATSGGSYNEQFF; DNA: TGTGCCAGTGCGACTAGCGGGGGCTCCTACAATGAGCAGTTCTTC
V: TRBV19; D: TRBD1; size: -; J: TRBJ2-3; CDR3: CASSPWTGRRDTQYF; DNA: TGTGCCAGTAGTCCCTGGACAGGGCGTAGAGATACGCAGTATTTT
V: TRBV11-2; D: -; size: -; J: TRBJ1-1; CDR3: CASSLTIRSEAFF; DNA: TGTGCCAGCAGCTTAACGATACGCTCTGAAGCTTTCTTT
V: TRBV19; D: TRBD2; size: -; J: TRBJ2-1; CDR3: CASSLDSGTTYNEQFF; DNA: TGTGCCAGTAGTCTCGATAGCGGGACGACCTACAATGAGCAGTTCTTC
V: TRBV5-3; D: -; size: -; J: TRBJ2-2; CDR3: CASAANTGELFF; DNA: TGTGCCAGTGCAGCGAACACCGGGGAGCTGTTTTTT
V: TRBV29-1; D: -; size: -; J: TRBJ1-1; CDR3: CSGGQMNTEAFF; DNA: TGCAGCGGAGGACAGATGAACACTGAAGCTTTCTTT
V: TRBV5-1; D: TRBD2; size: -; J: TRBJ2-7; CDR3: CASSPGLAGGEQYF; DNA: TGCGCCAGCAGTCCGGGACTAGCGGGAGGAGAGCAGTACTTC
V: TRBV2; D: -; size: once; J: TRBJ1-1; CDR3: CASFNVPRGEAFF; DNA: TGTGCCAGCTTCAATGTTCCTAGGGGTGAAGCTTTCTTT
V: TRBV18; D: -; size: -; J: TRBJ2-7; CDR3: CASSLRQDYEQYF; DNA: TGTGCCAGCTCACTAAGACAGGACTACGAGCAGTACTTC
V: TRBV7-3; D: -; size: -; J: TRBJ2-3; CDR3: CASSLSGDTQYF; DNA: TGTGCCAGCAGCTTATCAGGGGATACGCAGTATTTT
V: TRBV19; D: -; size: -; J: TRBJ2-6; CDR3: CASSIFSGISGANVLTF; DNA: TGTGCCAGTAGTATATTTTCAGGGATCTCTGGGGCCAACGTCCTGACTTTC
V: TRBV7-2; D: -; size: -; J: TRBJ1-1; CDR3: CASSRLGGVTEAFF; DNA: TGTGCCAGCAGCCGCCTGGGGGGAGTTACTGAAGCTTTCTTT